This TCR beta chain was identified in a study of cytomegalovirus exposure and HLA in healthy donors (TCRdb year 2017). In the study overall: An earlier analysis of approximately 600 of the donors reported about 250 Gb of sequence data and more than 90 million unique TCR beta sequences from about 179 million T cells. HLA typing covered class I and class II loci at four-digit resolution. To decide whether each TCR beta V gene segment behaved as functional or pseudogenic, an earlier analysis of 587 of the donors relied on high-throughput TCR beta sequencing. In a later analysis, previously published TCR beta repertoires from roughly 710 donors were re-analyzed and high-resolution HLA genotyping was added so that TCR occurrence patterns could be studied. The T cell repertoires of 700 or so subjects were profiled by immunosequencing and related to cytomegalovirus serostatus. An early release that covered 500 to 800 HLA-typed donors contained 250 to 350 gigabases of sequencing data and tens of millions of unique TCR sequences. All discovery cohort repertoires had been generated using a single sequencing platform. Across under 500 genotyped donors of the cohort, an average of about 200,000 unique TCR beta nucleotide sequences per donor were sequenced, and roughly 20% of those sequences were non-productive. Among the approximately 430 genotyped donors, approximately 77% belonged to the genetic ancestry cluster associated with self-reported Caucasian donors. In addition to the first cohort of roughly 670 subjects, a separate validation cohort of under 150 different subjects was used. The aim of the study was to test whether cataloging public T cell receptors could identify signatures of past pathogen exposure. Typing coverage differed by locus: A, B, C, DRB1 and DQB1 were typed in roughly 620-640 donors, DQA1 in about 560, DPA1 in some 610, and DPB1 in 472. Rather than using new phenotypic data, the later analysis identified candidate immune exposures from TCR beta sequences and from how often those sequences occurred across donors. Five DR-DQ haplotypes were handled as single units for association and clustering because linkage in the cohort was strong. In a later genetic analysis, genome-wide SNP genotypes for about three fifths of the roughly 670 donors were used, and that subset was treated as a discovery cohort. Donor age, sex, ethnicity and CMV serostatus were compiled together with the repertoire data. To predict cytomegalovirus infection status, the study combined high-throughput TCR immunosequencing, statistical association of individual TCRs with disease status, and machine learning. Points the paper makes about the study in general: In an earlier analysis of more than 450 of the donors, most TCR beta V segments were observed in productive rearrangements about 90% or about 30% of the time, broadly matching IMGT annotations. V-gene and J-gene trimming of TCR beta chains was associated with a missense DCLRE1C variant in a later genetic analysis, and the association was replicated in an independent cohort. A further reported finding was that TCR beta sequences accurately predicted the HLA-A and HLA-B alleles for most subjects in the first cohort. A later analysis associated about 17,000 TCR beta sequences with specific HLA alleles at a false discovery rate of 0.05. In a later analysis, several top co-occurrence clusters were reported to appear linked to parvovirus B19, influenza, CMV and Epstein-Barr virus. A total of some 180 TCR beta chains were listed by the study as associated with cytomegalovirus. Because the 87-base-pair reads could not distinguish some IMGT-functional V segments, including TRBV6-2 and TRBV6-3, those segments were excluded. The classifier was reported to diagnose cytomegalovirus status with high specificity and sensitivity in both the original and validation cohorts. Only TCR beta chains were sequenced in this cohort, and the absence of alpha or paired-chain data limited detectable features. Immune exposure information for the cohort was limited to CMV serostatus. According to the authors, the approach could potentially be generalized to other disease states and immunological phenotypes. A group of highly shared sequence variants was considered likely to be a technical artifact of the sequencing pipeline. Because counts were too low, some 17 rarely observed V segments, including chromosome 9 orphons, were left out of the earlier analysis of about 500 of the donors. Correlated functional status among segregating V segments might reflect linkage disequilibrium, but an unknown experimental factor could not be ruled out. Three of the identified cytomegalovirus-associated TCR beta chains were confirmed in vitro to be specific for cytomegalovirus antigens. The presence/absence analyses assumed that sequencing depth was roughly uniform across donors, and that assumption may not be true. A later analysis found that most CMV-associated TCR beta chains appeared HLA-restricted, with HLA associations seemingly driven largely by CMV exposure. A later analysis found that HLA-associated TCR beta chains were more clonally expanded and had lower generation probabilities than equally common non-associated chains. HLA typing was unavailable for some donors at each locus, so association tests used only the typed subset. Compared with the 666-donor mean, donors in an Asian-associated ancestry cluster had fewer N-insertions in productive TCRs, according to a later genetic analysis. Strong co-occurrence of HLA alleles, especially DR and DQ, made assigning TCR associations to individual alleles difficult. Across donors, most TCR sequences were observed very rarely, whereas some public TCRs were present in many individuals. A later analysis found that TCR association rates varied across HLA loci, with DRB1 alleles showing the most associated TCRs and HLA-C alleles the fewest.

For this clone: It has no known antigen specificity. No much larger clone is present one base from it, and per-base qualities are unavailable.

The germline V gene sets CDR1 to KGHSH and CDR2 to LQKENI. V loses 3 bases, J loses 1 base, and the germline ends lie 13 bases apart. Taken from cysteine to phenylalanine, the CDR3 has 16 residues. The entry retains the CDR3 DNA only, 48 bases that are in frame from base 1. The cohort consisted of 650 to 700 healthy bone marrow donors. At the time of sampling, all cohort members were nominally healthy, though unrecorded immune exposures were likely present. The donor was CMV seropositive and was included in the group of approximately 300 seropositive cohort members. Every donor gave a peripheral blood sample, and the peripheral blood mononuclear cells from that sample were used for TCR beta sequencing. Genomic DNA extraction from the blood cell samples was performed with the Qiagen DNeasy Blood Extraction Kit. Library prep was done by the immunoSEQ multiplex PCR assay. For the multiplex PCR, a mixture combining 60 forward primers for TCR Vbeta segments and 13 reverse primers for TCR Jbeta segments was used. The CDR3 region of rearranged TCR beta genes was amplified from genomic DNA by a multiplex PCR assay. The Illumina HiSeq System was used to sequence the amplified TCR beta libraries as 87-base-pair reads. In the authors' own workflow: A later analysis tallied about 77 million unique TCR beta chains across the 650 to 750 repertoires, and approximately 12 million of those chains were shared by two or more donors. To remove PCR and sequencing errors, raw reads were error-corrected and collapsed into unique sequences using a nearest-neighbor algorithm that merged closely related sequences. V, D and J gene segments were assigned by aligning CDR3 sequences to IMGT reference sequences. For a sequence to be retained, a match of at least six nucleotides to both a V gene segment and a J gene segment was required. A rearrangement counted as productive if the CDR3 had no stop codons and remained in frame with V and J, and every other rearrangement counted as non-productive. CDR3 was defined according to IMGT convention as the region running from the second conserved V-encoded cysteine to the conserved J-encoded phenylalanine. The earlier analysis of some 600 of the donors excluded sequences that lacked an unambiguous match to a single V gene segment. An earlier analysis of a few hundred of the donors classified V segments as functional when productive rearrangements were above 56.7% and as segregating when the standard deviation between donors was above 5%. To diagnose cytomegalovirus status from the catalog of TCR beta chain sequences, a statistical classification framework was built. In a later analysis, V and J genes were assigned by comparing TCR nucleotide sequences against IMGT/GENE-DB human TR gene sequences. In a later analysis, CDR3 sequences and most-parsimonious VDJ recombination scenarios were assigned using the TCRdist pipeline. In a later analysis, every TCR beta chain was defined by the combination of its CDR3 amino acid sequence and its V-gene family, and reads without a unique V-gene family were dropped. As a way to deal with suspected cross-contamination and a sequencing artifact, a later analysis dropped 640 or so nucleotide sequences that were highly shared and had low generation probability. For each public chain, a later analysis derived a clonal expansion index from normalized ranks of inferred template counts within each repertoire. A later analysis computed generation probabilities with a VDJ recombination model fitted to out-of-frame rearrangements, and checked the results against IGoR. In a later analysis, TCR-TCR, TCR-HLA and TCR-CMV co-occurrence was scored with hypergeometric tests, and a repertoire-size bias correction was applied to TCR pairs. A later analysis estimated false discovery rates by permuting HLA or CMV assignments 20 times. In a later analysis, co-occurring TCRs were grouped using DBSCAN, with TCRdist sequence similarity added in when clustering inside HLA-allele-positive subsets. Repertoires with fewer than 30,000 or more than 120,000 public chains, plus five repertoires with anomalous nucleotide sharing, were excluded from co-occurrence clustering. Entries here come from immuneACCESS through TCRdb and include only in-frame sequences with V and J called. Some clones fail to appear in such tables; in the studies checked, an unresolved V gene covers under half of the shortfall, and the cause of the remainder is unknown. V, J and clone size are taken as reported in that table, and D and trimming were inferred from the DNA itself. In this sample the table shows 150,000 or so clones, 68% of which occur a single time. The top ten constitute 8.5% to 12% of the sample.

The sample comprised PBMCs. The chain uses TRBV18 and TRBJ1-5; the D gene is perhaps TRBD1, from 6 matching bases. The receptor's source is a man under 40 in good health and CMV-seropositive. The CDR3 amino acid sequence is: CASSPTGQSSNQPQHF. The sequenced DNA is TGTGCCAGCTCACCCACCGGACAGTCAAGCAATCAGCCCCAGCATTTT.